The next 2 T cell receptor beta chains were all read from a single sample in a study of vaccination effects on CD4 cells after COVID-19. Using immunoSEQ multiplex PCR, the repertoire was profiled, and TCRdb retains in-frame clones only, with some absent. The sample includes about 26,000 clones, approximately 79% of them seen just once. Antigen-specific CD4+ T cells were first expanded with viral peptide pools by the ViraFEST assay and only then sequenced. The culture ran for around nine days before CD4+ T cells were isolated. All participants had two doses of either the BNT162b2 or mRNA-1273 vaccine. These receptors have no known antigen. Here the sequenced sample was CD4+ T cells from PBMCs cultured with SARS-CoV-2 spike peptides, taken after COVID-19 vaccination. The origin of the receptors is a human donor who received a COVID-19 vaccine. Some clones in this sample may be carry-over from other donors' samples.

This chain joins TRBV6-6 and TRBJ2-3, with 10 bases aligning to TRBD2. With 6 bases clipped from V and 2 bases from J, the junction kept 5 bases outside the gene matches. Germline-derived CDR1 and CDR2 are MNHNY and SVGAGI (reference sequence). The CDR3 length is 15 residues. The CDR3 DNA reads TGTGCCAGCAGGTCTAGCGGGGGAATCACAGATACGCAGTATTTT. This codes for CASRSSGGITDTQYF.

The chain has TRBV6-4 and TRBJ2-2, with 8 nucleotides matching TRBD1. CDR1 and CDR2 from the germline V gene are MRHNA and SNTAGT. The CDR3 totals 14 residues. The junction had 4 bases not matched to a gene; V was cut back by 5 bases and J by 5 bases. The CDR3 DNA reads as TGTGCCAGCAGTACGAGGACAGGGACCGGGGAGCTGTTTTTT. Protein sequence: CASSTRTGTGELFF.